The entry that follows covers one T cell receptor beta chain sequence. Sequencing involved patients with CD8+CD57+ cell expansion previously shown by flow cytometry. The patients all had a severe acquired aplastic anemia diagnosis. This sample is part of a study of CD8+CD57+ T cells in acquired aplastic anemia. TCR beta VDJ and CDR3 profiles were obtained from a genomic DNA template. MiXCR was run by TCRdb on the reads, yielding one entry per CDR3 protein. The profile shows around 290,000 distinct CDR3 sequences, roughly 59% of them singletons. The CDR3 runs 15 residues. V was cut by 1 base and J by 10 bases, with 14 bases left in between. Germline V gene sequence: CDR1 SEHNR, CDR2 FQNEAQ (reference sequence).

Sequences were obtained from sorted CD4+, CD8+, or CD8+CD57+ T cells (not recorded which) from PBMCs. The receptor was isolated from a human donor with aplastic anemia. The chain is built from TRBV7-9 and TRBJ1-6, with a possible D match to TRBD1 (6 bases). CDR3 nucleotide sequence: TGTGCCAGCAGCTTAGAAGCCGGGACAAAGTCACCCCTCCACTTT. Its protein product is CASSLEAGTKSPLHF.